The entry below describes one T cell receptor (beta chain). This record belongs to a study of blood T cell repertoires in COVID-19. Study background: Sources were T cells, B-cell-depleted T cells, or PBMCs; the material itself was cDNA or gDNA.

Trimming at V came to 4 bases and at J to 6 bases, leaving 2 bases not matched to a gene. This CDR3 contains 14 residues. The V gene's germline CDR1 is SGHRS and CDR2 YFSETQ. Original data processing: Amplification of reference gene primers provided the estimated nucleated cell counts. Generated by immunoSEQ multiplex PCR, the TCRdb table keeps only in-frame clones and is missing some. The D gene and trimming were derived from the DNA, and the V and J assignments and clone size from that table. The table shows 250,000 to 400,000 clones, with around 90% occurring only once. Sequenced: peripheral blood. The receptor was isolated from a man between 50 and 59 years old with active or convalescent COVID-19. V is TRBV5-1 and J is TRBJ1-4, with 11 positions matching TRBD1. The CDR3 DNA reads TGCGCCAGCAGCGGACAGGGGGCCGATGAAAAACTGTTTTTT. Amino acids: CASSGQGADEKLFF.